The 15 T cell receptor beta chains listed next were all sequenced from one sample in a study of lymphopenia after photon versus proton radiotherapy (dated 2019 in TCRdb). The library was produced with the immunoSEQ multiplex PCR assay. This immuneACCESS table, as held by TCRdb, lists in-frame sequences with V and J called but not all clones. Of the missing ones, under half trace to an unresolved V gene in checked studies; the others have no known cause. The sample table contains 35,000 to 45,000 clones; only one count was recorded for around 86% of them. The ten largest clones capture less than 30% of the sample. The starting material was peripheral blood, obtained from a patient treated with proton-based radiotherapy. The receptors were sampled from a woman between 65 and 79 years old with pancreatic cancer.

The CDR3 sequence is CASSSNRESEQYF. The CDR3 nucleotides read TGTGCCAGCAGCTCAAACAGGGAATCCGAGCAGTACTTC. The rearrangement joins TRBV7-9 to TRBJ2-5; perhaps TRBD1 as D (6 bases). The last part of the DNA fits TRBJ2-7 better; the J call may be wrong. Germline V CDR1 and CDR2: SEHNR, FQNEAQ (reference sequence). The CDR3 spans 13 residues.

CDR3 region: CASSEIPGCYGYTF. Written as DNA, the CDR3 is TGTGCCAGCAGCGAAATCCCGGGGTGCTATGGCTACACCTTC. J is TRBJ1-2 and V is TRBV21-1. TRBV21-1 is designated a pseudogene. The CDR3 has 14 amino acids.

The rearrangement links TRBV29-1 to TRBJ2-3; either TRBD1 or TRBD2 may supply D (5 bases each). CDR1 is SQVTM and CDR2 is ANQGSEA in the germline V gene. The V end lost 4 bases, the J end lost 4 bases, and 12 bases lay between the germline ends. This CDR3 has 13 residues. The CDR3 reads CSVGGARSDTQYF. CDR3 DNA: TGCAGCGTTGGAGGGGCCCGGTCAGATACGCAGTATTTT.

V gene TRBV7-9 combines with J gene TRBJ2-3; 9 bases agree with TRBD1. CDR1 is SEHNR, CDR2 FQNEAQ, per germline (reference sequence). The CDR3 covers 17 residues. V was pared by 5 bases and J by 4 bases, with 13 bases of the junction left unmatched. The CDR3 nucleotides are TGTGCCAGCAGCGGGGGAGGTTGGACAGGGGACCCAGATACGCAGTATTTT. This translates into CASSGGGWTGDPDTQYF.

The J gene is TRBJ1-1, the V gene TRBV28; possibly TRBD1 for D (5 bases). The germline V gene has CDR1 MDHEN and CDR2 SYDVKM. Trimming took off 3 bases at V and 6 bases at J, with 14 bases between the two ends. The CDR3 sequence is 14 residues long. CDR3 sequence (DNA): TGTGCCAGCAGTTTTCAGGGTATTGTCGCTGAAGCTTTCTTT. It is translated as CASSFQGIVAEAFF.

This chain joins TRBV5-1 and TRBJ1-2; D remains ambiguous. The CDR3 sequence is 14 residues long. Deletions cut 6 bases from V and 3 bases from J, with 15 bases between. Germline-derived CDR1 and CDR2 are SGHRS and YFSETQ. The CDR3: CASKGNPGDYGYTF. DNA of the CDR3: TGCGCCAGCAAGGGAAACCCAGGTGACTATGGCTACACCTTC.

The chain couples TRBV4-1 to TRBJ2-3; D remains ambiguous. Germline assignment: CDR1 MGHRA and CDR2 YSYEKL. This CDR3 spans 13 amino acids. Between the trimmed V and J ends, which lost 2 bases and 4 bases, there was a span of 7 bases. Here the CDR3 DNA reads TGCGCCAGCAGCCAACGAGAGGCAGATACGCAGTATTTT. Its protein is CASSQREADTQYF.

The chain carries TRBV28 and TRBJ1-2, with TRBD1 matching 8 bases. Germline V gene sequence: CDR1 MDHEN, CDR2 SYDVKM. After removal of 5 bases from V and 8 bases from J, the junction contained 7 bases not matched to a gene. The CDR3 extends over 13 amino acids. The CDR3 region is CASSGGQGGGYTF. For the CDR3, the DNA is TGTGCCAGCAGTGGCGGACAGGGTGGGGGCTACACCTTC.

V is TRBV6-4 and J is TRBJ1-2; a weak D match, TRBD1 (6 bases). Trimming pared 0 bases from V and 10 bases from J, leaving 12 bases between. Germline assignment: CDR1 MRHNA and CDR2 SNTAGT. CDR3 size: 13 residues. The CDR3 protein is CASSDSGGTHYTF. In DNA form, the CDR3 reads TGTGCCAGCAGTGACTCAGGGGGTACTCACTACACCTTC.

V and J are TRBV7-3 and TRBJ2-6; TRBD1 matches at 7 bases. J gave up 4 bases and V 5 bases, and 8 bases lay outside the gene matches. Germline lookup yields CDR1 SGHTA and CDR2 FQGTGA. This CDR3 is 16 amino acids long. The CDR3 spells CASSVMTGSGANVLTF. The CDR3 DNA reads as TGTGCCAGCAGCGTTATGACAGGGTCGGGGGCCAACGTCCTGACTTTC.

This chain uses TRBV7-3 with TRBJ2-2, with 9 bases matching TRBD1. V gave up 1 base and J gave up 5 bases; unmatched junction bases: 5. CDR3 size: 16 residues. The V gene's germline CDR1 is SGHTA and CDR2 FQGTGA. CDR3 amino acids: CASSLNGQGLTGELFF. The CDR3 DNA is TGTGCCAGCAGCTTAAATGGACAGGGGTTGACCGGGGAGCTGTTTTTT.

This chain connects TRBV10-3 to TRBJ2-7, with D maybe TRBD2 (5 bases). This CDR3 is built from 14 residues. Germline V gene sequence: CDR1 ENHRY, CDR2 SYGVKD. Trimming removed 1 base from V and 1 base from J, with 8 bases in between. CDR3 DNA sequence: TGTGCCATCAGTGAGTATGAGGGTTCCTACGAGCAGTACTTC. It is translated as CAISEYEGSYEQYF.

J is TRBJ2-3 and V is TRBV7-2; D perhaps matches TRBD2 (6 bases). V was trimmed by 2 bases and J by 0 bases, leaving 12 bases between them. This CDR3 spans 16 amino acids. Per germline, CDR1 SGHTA and CDR2 FQGNSA. The CDR3 DNA sequence: TGTGCCAGCAGCTTATCTGGGGGACTTAGCACAGATACGCAGTATTTT. Protein sequence: CASSLSGGLSTDTQYF.

This chain joins TRBV7-9 and TRBJ2-2, with D hard to call. Germline values: CDR1 SEHNR, CDR2 FQNEAQ (reference sequence). Trimming removed 2 bases from V and 6 bases from J, with 22 bases in between. The CDR3 consists of 18 residues. The CDR3 here is CASSLMPLREAKSGELFF. The CDR3 nucleotides are TGTGCCAGCAGCTTAATGCCTCTCCGAGAGGCCAAATCCGGGGAGCTGTTTTTT.

This clone was observed a few times. This chain joins TRBV12-5 and TRBJ2-7; TRBD1 matches at 8 bases. The CDR3 totals 14 residues. V was clipped by 4 bases and J by 6 bases; unmatched bases: 8. Germline loops: CDR1 LGHNT, CDR2 FRNRAP. This CDR3 is CASGYTGGFFEQYF. The CDR3 region has the DNA TGTGCTAGTGGTTATACAGGGGGTTTTTTCGAGCAGTACTTC. Complete variable domain (other parts from reference TRBV12-5 and TRBJ2-7): DARVTQTPRHKVTEMGQEVTMRCQPILGHNTVFWYRQTMMQGLELLAYFRNRAPLDDSGMPKDRFSAEMPDATLATLKIQPSEPRDSAVYFCASGYTGGFFEQYFGPGTRLTVT.